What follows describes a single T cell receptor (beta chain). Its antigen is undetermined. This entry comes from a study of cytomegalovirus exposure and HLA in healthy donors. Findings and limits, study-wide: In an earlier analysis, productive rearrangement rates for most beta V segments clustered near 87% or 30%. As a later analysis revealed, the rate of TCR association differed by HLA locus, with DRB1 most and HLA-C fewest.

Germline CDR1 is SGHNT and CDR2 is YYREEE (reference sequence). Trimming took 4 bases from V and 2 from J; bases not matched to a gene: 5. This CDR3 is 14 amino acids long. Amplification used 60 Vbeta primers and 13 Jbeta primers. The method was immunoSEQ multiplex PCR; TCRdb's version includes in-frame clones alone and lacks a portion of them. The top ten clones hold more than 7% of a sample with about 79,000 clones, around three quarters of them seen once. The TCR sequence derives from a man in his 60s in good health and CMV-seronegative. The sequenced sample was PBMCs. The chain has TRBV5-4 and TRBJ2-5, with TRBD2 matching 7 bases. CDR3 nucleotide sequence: TGTGCCAGCAGCCAGGCGCGGGGGCAAGAGACCCAGTACTTC. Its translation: CASSQARGQETQYF.